The rows below give T cell receptor beta chains drawn from one sample of a study of regulatory T cells in long-lasting Graves disease. TCRdb passed the multiplex PCR reads through MiXCR, listing each CDR3 protein once. The profile shows about 430,000 distinct CDR3 sequences, about 15% of them singletons. These data were likewise used in another study, on T cells in Graves' hyperthyroidism and ophthalmopathy.

Material: peripheral blood mononuclear cells (PBMCs), obtained at new diagnosis, from a patient treated with antithyroid drugs. The receptor source for this set is a woman in her forties with Graves disease. CDR3s include the opening cysteine and the closing phenylalanine or tryptophan. A D gene is named only where the DNA matches it firmly. Size is omitted from some rows. Given values are once, few, many or a class for expanded clones.

J gene | D gene | clone size | V gene | CDR3 length | CDR3 protein | CDR3 DNA
TRBJ1-1 | TRBD1 | many | TRBV7-9 | 13 | CASRSGGNTEAFF | TGTGCCAGCAGGTCAGGGGGGAACACTGAAGCTTTCTTT
TRBJ2-1 | NA | NA | TRBV20-1 | 12 | CSATRPINEQFF | TGCAGTGCTACCAGACCGATCAATGAGCAGTTCTTC
TRBJ1-6 | NA | NA | TRBV18 | 15 | CASSPRQLPDSPLHF | TGTGCCAGCTCACCACGTCAACTTCCAGATTCACCCCTCCACTTT
TRBJ2-5 | TRBD1 | few | TRBV5-1 | 15 | CASSSGQAWGETQYF | TGCGCCAGCAGCTCCGGACAGGCCTGGGGGGAGACCCAGTACTTC
TRBJ2-7 | NA | once | TRBV27 | 13 | CASSPEGYYEQYF | TGTGCCAGCAGCCCGGAAGGGTACTACGAGCAGTACTTC
TRBJ2-1 | NA | many | TRBV12-3/TRBV12-4 | 21 | CASSLGRRGISRQSSYNEQFF | TGTGCCAGCAGTTTAGGGCGTCGCGGGATAAGTAGACAGAGCTCCTACAATGAGCAGTTCTTC
TRBJ2-1 | NA | many | TRBV20-1 | 12 | CSASSADNEQFF | TGCAGTGCTAGTTCCGCGGACAATGAGCAGTTCTTC
TRBJ2-7 | NA | many | TRBV11-3 | 17 | CASSLSGWETGDYEQYF | TGTGCCAGCAGCTTATCCGGATGGGAGACGGGAGACTACGAGCAGTACTTC
TRBJ1-5 | NA | many | TRBV19 | 17 | CASSVRYGAGSNQPQHF | TGTGCCAGTAGTGTCCGCTATGGGGCAGGTAGCAATCAGCCCCAGCATTTT
TRBJ2-3 | NA | NA | TRBV11-2 | 15 | CASSEEPAPTDTQYF | TGTGCCAGCAGCGAAGAACCCGCCCCCACAGATACGCAGTATTTT
TRBJ2-5 | TRBD2 | NA | TRBV19 | 14 | CASSLSGSGKTQYF | TGTGCCAGTAGCCTTAGCGGGAGTGGGAAGACCCAGTACTTC
TRBJ2-1 | NA | many | TRBV5-1 | 14 | CASSLYAGPNEQFF | TGCGCCAGCAGCTTGTATGCGGGTCCCAATGAGCAGTTCTTC
TRBJ2-1 | TRBD2 | many | TRBV12-5 | 17 | CASGLEPLAGGGNEQFF | TGTGCTAGTGGTTTGGAGCCCCTAGCGGGAGGGGGGAATGAGCAGTTCTTC
TRBJ2-7 | TRBD1 | NA | TRBV9 | 15 | CASTQGAGGIYEQYF | TGTGCCAGCACCCAAGGTGCAGGGGGCATTTACGAGCAGTACTTC
TRBJ2-7 | TRBD1 | NA | TRBV27 | 14 | CASSWDREGYEQYF | TGTGCCAGCAGTTGGGACAGGGAAGGTTACGAGCAGTACTTC
TRBJ1-4 | NA | many | TRBV28 | 15 | CASSQVTGRREKLFF | TGTGCCAGCAGTCAGGTGACAGGAAGAAGGGAAAAACTGTTTTTT
TRBJ1-2 | TRBD1 | NA | TRBV9 | 14 | CASSVTPGQGGYTF | TGTGCCAGCAGCGTAACCCCGGGACAGGGCGGCTACACCTTC
TRBJ2-5 | TRBD2 | few | TRBV27 | 14 | CASSLGVAGETQYF | TGTGCCAGCAGTTTAGGGGTAGCGGGAGAGACCCAGTACTTC
TRBJ2-7 | NA | few | TRBV20-1 | 13 | CSARDPEGYEQYF | TGCAGTGCTAGAGATCCAGAAGGCTACGAGCAGTACTTC
TRBJ2-7 | TRBD2 | many | TRBV12-3/TRBV12-4 | 20 | CASSTARPGLLTSSRYEQYF | TGTGCCAGCAGTACTGCAAGACCGGGACTTCTGACTAGCAGTCGCTACGAGCAGTACTTC
TRBJ1-5 | NA | few | TRBV28 | 14 | CASSLPQSYQPQHF | TGTGCCAGCAGTTTACCCCAATCGTATCAGCCCCAGCATTTT
TRBJ1-5 | NA | once | TRBV12-3/TRBV12-4 | 14 | CASSRDWGNQPQHF | TGTGCCAGCAGCAGGGACTGGGGCAATCAGCCCCAGCATTTT
TRBJ2-5 | TRBD1 | many | TRBV12-3/TRBV12-4 | 14 | CASSYWGQQETQYF | TGTGCCAGCAGTTATTGGGGACAGCAAGAGACCCAGTACTTC
TRBJ1-5 | NA | many | TRBV29-1 | 12 | CSVANSNQPQHF | TGCAGCGTTGCCAATAGCAATCAGCCCCAGCATTTT
TRBJ2-1 | TRBD2 | many | TRBV20-1 | 14 | CSARSLAGFDEQFF | TGCAGTGCTAGATCCTTAGCGGGATTCGATGAGCAGTTCTTC
TRBJ2-5 | TRBD2 | few | TRBV5-4 | 16 | CASSPRLAGQQETQYF | TGTGCCAGCAGCCCAAGACTAGCGGGGCAGCAAGAGACCCAGTACTTC
TRBJ2-3 | TRBD2 | many | TRBV11-3 | 24 | CASSLDTADGGPGTSGSVADTQYF | TGTGCCAGCAGCTTAGACACAGCAGACGGGGGCCCCGGGACTAGCGGGAGTGTGGCAGATACGCAGTATTTT
TRBJ2-2 | TRBD2 | many | TRBV6-1 | 15 | CASRKRDRGTGELFF | TGTGCCAGCAGGAAGCGGGACCGAGGGACCGGGGAGCTGTTTTTT